The 9 T cell receptor beta chains below all came from one sample that was sequenced in a study of blood T cells in healthy people across ages. Next came a second PCR, run for roughly 6 to 11 cycles, which used a sample-barcoded 5' primer along with a J-beta primer mix. One entry per CDR3 protein, called by TCRdb with MiXCR from the 5' RACE reads. This sample has 550,000 to 750,000 distinct CDR3 sequences; about 21% occur once, and the top ten carry approximately 3.7%. Sequenced: blood. The receptors here all came from a man in his 70s in good health.

There are many counts of this clonotype. CDR3 amino acids: CSVGTRGETQYF. DNA for the CDR3: TGCAGCGTTGGGACTAGAGGGGAGACCCAGTACTTC. The V and J genes are TRBV29-1 and TRBJ2-5, with 7 nucleotides matching TRBD2. CDR1 and CDR2 (germline): SQVTM, ANQGSEA. V lost 4 bases and J lost 5; bases outside the gene matches: 4. The CDR3 is 12 residues long.

J is TRBJ2-7 and V is TRBV7-3; no firm D call. This CDR3 has 11 amino acids. V was shortened by 7 bases and J by 1 base, with 5 bases between the two germline ends. Germline CDR1 and CDR2: SGHTA and FQGTGA. The DNA of the CDR3 is TGTGCCAGCATTGGTTCCTACGAGCAGTACTTC. Its translation is CASIGSYEQYF. Using reference TRBV7-3 and TRBJ2-7 for the parts outside the CDR3, the full variable domain is GAGVSQTPSNKVTEKGKYVELRCDPISGHTALYWYRQSLGQGPEFLIYFQGTGAADDSGLPNDRFFAVRPEGSVSTLKIQRTERGDSAVYLCASIGSYEQYFGPGTRLTVT.

The rearrangement links TRBV12-3 or TRBV12-4 to TRBJ1-5, with D hard to call. This CDR3 contains 17 residues. Trimming stripped 2 bases from V and 4 bases from J, with 18 bases between. The CDR3 region has the DNA TGTGCCAGCAGTTTACCTCCCCAGGAGAAGGGAAATCAGCCCCAGCATTTT. It translates to CASSLPPQEKGNQPQHF.

This clonotype has just a few counts. This CDR3 reads CASSLDGGLPSPYNEQFF. The CDR3 nucleotides are TGTGCCAGCAGCTTAGACGGGGGACTACCCTCCCCCTACAATGAGCAGTTCTTC. This chain connects TRBV5-5 to TRBJ2-1; 7 bases are shared with TRBD2. This CDR3 is 18 amino acids long. The trim removed 2 bases at V and 2 bases at J, leaving 13 bases unmatched. The germline V gene encodes CDR1 SGHKS and CDR2 YYEKEE (reference sequence).

This clonotype was recorded a few times. This rearrangement joins TRBV7-2 to TRBJ2-3, with 7 bases that match TRBD2. CDR1 is SGHTA and CDR2 is FQGNSA in the germline V gene. The CDR3 sequence is 14 residues long. Trimming removed 3 bases from V and 11 bases from J; junction bases left unmatched: 11. For the CDR3, the DNA is TGTGCCAGCAGCTTCGGCCTAGCGGCCATTATGCAGTATTTT. Translation gives CASSFGLAAIMQYF.

This clonotype was seen a few times. The rearrangement joins TRBV29-1 to TRBJ2-3, with TRBD2 matching 11 bases. V lost 5 bases to trimming and J lost 3 bases; unmatched junction nucleotides: 4. Germline V gene sequence: CDR1 SQVTM, CDR2 ANQGSEA. This CDR3 has 14 residues. The CDR3 sequence: CSVRLAGWTDTQYF. CDR3 DNA sequence: TGCAGCGTTCGACTAGCGGGATGGACAGATACGCAGTATTTT.

The chain couples TRBV3-1 to TRBJ2-3; 8 nucleotides align to TRBD2. With 2 bases clipped from V and 9 bases from J, the junction kept 7 bases outside the gene matches. The CDR3 sequence is 14 residues long. Germline V CDR1 and CDR2: LGHDT, YNNKEL (reference sequence). The chain's CDR3 is CASSQTGTRLTQYF. DNA of the CDR3: TGTGCCAGCAGCCAAACCGGGACTAGACTAACGCAGTATTTT.

This clonotype was recorded at least ten times. V gene TRBV6-2 or TRBV6-3 combines with J gene TRBJ1-5, with TRBD1 identical over 7 bases. This CDR3 is built from 14 residues. Trimming at V came to 6 bases and at J to 0 bases, leaving 2 bases not matched to a gene. Germline V gives CDR1 MNHEY, CDR2 SVGEGT. In nucleotides, the CDR3 is TGTGCCAGCAGACCAGGGGGTAGCAATCAGCCCCAGCATTTT. Translating gives CASRPGGSNQPQHF.

The gene calls are TRBV7-2 and TRBJ2-1, with a weak D call TRBD2 (5 bases). CDR1 and CDR2 (germline): SGHTA, FQGNSA. V lost 7 bases to trimming and J lost 5 bases, with 18 bases between them. This CDR3 has 15 amino acids. The CDR3 bases are TGTGCCAGCAAGAGCGGAGCGGCTCCACACAATGAGCAGTTCTTC. Amino acids: CASKSGAAPHNEQFF.